This T cell receptor beta chain was found in a study of T cell responses to AZD1222 COVID-19 vaccine. Using immunoSEQ multiplex PCR, the repertoire was profiled, and TCRdb retains in-frame clones only, with some absent. The sample shows 100,000 or so clones, approximately 89% of them seen only once. CDR1 and CDR2 (germline): SGHRS, YFSETQ. V was trimmed by 8 bases and J by 1 base, leaving 15 bases between them. The CDR3 length is 14 residues. This TCR was recovered from an adult who received the AZD1222 COVID-19 vaccine. The chain couples TRBV5-1 to TRBJ1-1, with a weak D call TRBD1 (5 bases). This specimen consisted of peripheral blood, obtained 28 days after the second AZD1222 dose. The CDR3 DNA reads as TGCGCCAGTTCCAACGGGGGGGAGAACACTGAAGCTTTCTTT. It codes for CASSNGGENTEAFF.